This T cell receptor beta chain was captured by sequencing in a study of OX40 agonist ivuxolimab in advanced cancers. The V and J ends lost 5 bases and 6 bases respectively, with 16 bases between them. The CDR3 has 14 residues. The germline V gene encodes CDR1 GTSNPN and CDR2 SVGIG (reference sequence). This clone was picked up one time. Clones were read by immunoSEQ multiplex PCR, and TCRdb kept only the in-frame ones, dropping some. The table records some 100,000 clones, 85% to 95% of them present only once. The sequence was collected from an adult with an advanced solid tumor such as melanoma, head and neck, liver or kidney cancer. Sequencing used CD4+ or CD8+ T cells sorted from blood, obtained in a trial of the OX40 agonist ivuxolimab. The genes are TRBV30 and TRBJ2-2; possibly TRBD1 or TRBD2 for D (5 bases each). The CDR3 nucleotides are TGTGCCTGGGAAGCCGGGACCCGCTCCGGGGAGCTGTTTTTT. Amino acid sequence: CAWEAGTRSGELFF. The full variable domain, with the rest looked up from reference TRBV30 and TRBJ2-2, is SQTIHQWPATLVQPVGSPLSLECTVEGTSNPNLYWYRQAAGRGLQLLFYSVGIGQISSEVPQNLSASRPQDRQFILSSKKLLLSDSGFYLCAWEAGTRSGELFFGEGSRLTVL.